One sample yielded the 2 T cell receptor beta chains listed below, sequenced in a study of T cells in narcolepsy. Here immunoSEQ multiplex PCR was the method, and the copy in TCRdb shows in-frame clones only, minus some. The table lists 24,000 or so clones, 84% of them singletons. Sequencing was carried out using CD45RA- memory CD4+ T cells from PBMCs. The source is a human donor with narcolepsy.

The chain links TRBV6-6 to TRBJ2-6, with TRBD2 matching 11 bases. CDR3 size: 16 residues. The V gene end was trimmed by 5 bases and the J gene end by 2 bases; junction bases not matched to a gene: 2. Germline-derived CDR1 and CDR2 are MNHNY and SVGAGI (reference sequence). CDR3 in amino acids: CASSLAGGAGANVLTF. The CDR3 DNA follows: TGTGCCAGCAGTCTAGCGGGGGGCGCTGGGGCCAACGTCCTGACTTTC.

This sequence joins TRBV6-5 and TRBJ2-7, with unresolved D. Germline V CDR1 and CDR2: MNHEY, SVGAGI. The CDR3 spans 11 residues. V lost 6 bases and J 7 bases, leaving 10 bases between the germline ends. CDR3 amino acids: CASSTLLEQYF. The CDR3 DNA reads as TGTGCCAGCAGCACCTTGCTTGAGCAGTACTTC.